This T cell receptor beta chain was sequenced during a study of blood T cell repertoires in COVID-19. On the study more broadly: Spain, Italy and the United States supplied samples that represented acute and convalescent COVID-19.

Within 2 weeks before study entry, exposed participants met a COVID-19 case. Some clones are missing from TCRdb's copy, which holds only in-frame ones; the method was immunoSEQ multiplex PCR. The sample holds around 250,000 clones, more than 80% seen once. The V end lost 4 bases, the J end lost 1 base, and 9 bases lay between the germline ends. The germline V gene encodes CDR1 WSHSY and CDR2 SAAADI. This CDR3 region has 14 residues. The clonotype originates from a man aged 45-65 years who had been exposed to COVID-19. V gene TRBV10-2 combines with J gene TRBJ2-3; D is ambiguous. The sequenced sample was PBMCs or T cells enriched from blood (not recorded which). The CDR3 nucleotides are TGCGCCAGCAGTGTGCTCCGCGGCACAGATACGCAGTATTTT. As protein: CASSVLRGTDTQYF.